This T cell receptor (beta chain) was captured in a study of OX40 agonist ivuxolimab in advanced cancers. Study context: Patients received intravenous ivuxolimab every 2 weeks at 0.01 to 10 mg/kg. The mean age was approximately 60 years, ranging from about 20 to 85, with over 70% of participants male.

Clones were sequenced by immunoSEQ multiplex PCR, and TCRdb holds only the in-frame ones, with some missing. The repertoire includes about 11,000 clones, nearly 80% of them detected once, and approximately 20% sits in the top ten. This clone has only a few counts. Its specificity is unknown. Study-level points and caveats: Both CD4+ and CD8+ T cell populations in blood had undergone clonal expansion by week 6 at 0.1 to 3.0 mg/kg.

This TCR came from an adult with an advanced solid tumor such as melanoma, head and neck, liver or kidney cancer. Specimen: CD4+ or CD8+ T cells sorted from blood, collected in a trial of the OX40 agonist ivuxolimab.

CDR3 nucleotides: TGTGCCAGCAGTGACTCGGGTTTCACAGATACGCAGTATTTT. Translated: CASSDSGFTDTQYF. J is TRBJ2-3 and V is TRBV6-4; D unclear. This CDR3 contains 14 residues. CDR1 MRHNA and CDR2 SNTAGT come from the germline V gene. Deletions cut 0 bases from V and 2 bases from J, with 6 bases between.